Following are 18 T cell receptor beta chains from one sample sequenced in a study of patients and donors after allogeneic stem cell transplantation. In TCRdb, the RT-PCR reads were re-called with MiXCR into one record per CDR3 protein. The table shows about a million distinct CDR3 sequences, with around 17% occurring only once. Sequenced sample: blood, either unsorted or a sorted T cell fraction (not recorded which). These receptors were obtained from a human donor who was either an allogeneic HSCT recipient or a stem cell or donor lymphocyte infusion donor (not recorded which). It is not recorded whose cells these are; they may come from a transplant donor.

This chain joins TRBV3-1 and TRBJ2-6; the D gene is possibly TRBD1 (5 bases). The CDR3 loop spans 15 amino acids. CDR1 LGHDT and CDR2 YNNKEL come from the germline V gene (reference sequence). The V end was cut by 2 bases, the J end by 4 bases, with 9 bases between. The CDR3 DNA is TGTGCCAGCAGCCAACAGGGTTACGGGGCCAACGTCCTGACTTTC. It yields the protein CASSQQGYGANVLTF.

V gene TRBV7-9 combines with J gene TRBJ1-1; 9 positions match TRBD1. The CDR3 consists of 14 residues. In germline, CDR1 is SEHNR, CDR2 FQNEAQ (reference sequence). J was trimmed by 6 bases and V by 4 bases; bases with no gene match: 6. This CDR3 is CASSYRDRESEAFF. DNA for the CDR3: TGTGCCAGCAGCTACCGGGACAGGGAATCTGAAGCTTTCTTT.

This clonotype was found a few times. The V and J genes are TRBV7-6 and TRBJ2-7, with TRBD1 identical over 8 bases. Per the germline V gene, CDR1 is SGHVS and CDR2 is FNYEAQ. V lost 1 base and J lost 4; bases outside the gene matches: 6. CDR3 length equals 15 residues. Here the CDR3 reads CASSLVADRVYEQYF. The CDR3 DNA follows: TGTGCCAGCAGCTTAGTAGCGGACAGGGTTTACGAGCAGTACTTC.

In this sample, this clonotype turned up a few times. The chain is built from TRBV29-1 and TRBJ2-5, with 8 bases fitting TRBD1. V shed 3 bases and J 4 bases; nucleotides not matched to a gene: 7. Germline loops: CDR1 SQVTM, CDR2 ANQGSEA. The length of the CDR3 is 14 residues. CDR3 bases: TGCAGCGTTGAGGGCAGGGGGCCCGCAGAGACCCAGTACTTC. It is translated as CSVEGRGPAETQYF.

The chain employs TRBV7-6 and TRBJ1-1; D ambiguous. This CDR3 comprises 15 residues. The germline V and J ends were trimmed by 0 bases and 0 bases, with 8 bases remaining between them. CDR1 and CDR2 (germline): SGHVS, FNYEAQ. CDR3 DNA: TGTGCCAGCAGCTTAGCAGGGCTTTTGAACACTGAAGCTTTCTTT. It specifies CASSLAGLLNTEAFF.

The V and J genes are TRBV21-1 and TRBJ2-1; TRBD1, as called in the table, went unchecked against the DNA. TRBV21-1 is termed a pseudogene. This CDR3 is built from 19 residues. CDR3: CASSKEGANLGCSYNEQFF. CDR3 DNA sequence: TGTGCCAGCAGCAAAGAGGGCGCGAACCTGGGGTGCTCCTACAATGAGCAGTTCTTC.

This clonotype was picked up one time. The gene calls are TRBV6-2 or TRBV6-3 and TRBJ2-1; 10 bases are a match to TRBD2. Germline V gene sequence: CDR1 MNHEY, CDR2 SVGEGT. The CDR3 runs to 16 residues. V shed 7 bases and J 4 bases; nucleotides not matched to a gene: 10. CDR3 loop: CASKTPQRGGYNEQFF. Here the CDR3 DNA reads TGTGCCAGCAAAACTCCTCAGCGGGGGGGATACAATGAGCAGTTCTTC.

The genes are TRBV5-8 and TRBJ1-2; TRBD1 matches 9 bases. Trimming cost V 2 bases and J 4 bases; bases outside gene matches: 12. This CDR3 region has 17 residues. Germline loops: CDR1 SGHTS, CDR2 YDEGEE. The DNA for the CDR3 is TGTGCCAGCAGCTTCTCGACAGGGGGTCTGAGGGGCTATGGCTACACCTTC. This codes for CASSFSTGGLRGYGYTF.

This chain connects TRBV5-8 to TRBJ2-7; D possibly corresponds to TRBD1 (5 bases). Germline CDR1 and CDR2: SGHTS and YDEGEE. Trimming left V 0 bases short and J 2 bases short, with 18 bases between. The length of the CDR3 is 17 residues. The CDR3 DNA reads TGTGCCAGCAGCTTGGGGAAACGACAGTTTACTCCCTACGAGCAGTACTTC. Its protein is CASSLGKRQFTPYEQYF.

The chain couples TRBV4-3 to TRBJ1-4; D gene uncertain. Germline V gene data show CDR1 as LGHNA and CDR2 as YSLEER. The CDR3 has 16 residues. V shed 1 base and J shed 4 bases, with 13 bases lying between them. The CDR3 loop reads CASSQAGHWGNEKLFF. The CDR3 nucleotides are TGCGCCAGCAGCCAAGCTGGGCATTGGGGTAATGAAAAACTGTTTTTT.

This clonotype appeared many times. The chain is built from TRBV12-3 or TRBV12-4 and TRBJ1-5; unclear D gene. V lost 4 bases, J lost 9 bases, and 10 bases lay in between. The CDR3 sequence is 12 residues long. The CDR3 loop is CASSYGRGPQHF. In nucleotides, the CDR3 is TGTGCCAGCAGTTACGGCCGGGGGCCCCAGCATTTT.

This clonotype came up many times. This sequence joins TRBV29-1 and TRBJ2-3, with 13 bases fitting TRBD2. The germline gives CDR1 SQVTM, CDR2 ANQGSEA. V was pared by 6 bases and J by 6 bases, with 6 bases of the junction left unmatched. This CDR3 is built from 14 residues. This CDR3 reads CSVKGLAGYDTQYF. The DNA of the CDR3 is TGCAGCGTCAAGGGACTAGCGGGGTATGATACGCAGTATTTT.

The sample holds a few counts of this clonotype. This sequence joins TRBV20-1 and TRBJ2-2; TRBD2 matches at 8 bases. Unmatched junction bases numbered 10, after V lost 3 bases and J lost 4 bases. CDR1 DFQATT and CDR2 SNEGSKA come from the germline V gene (reference sequence). The CDR3 length is 16 residues. Here the CDR3 reads CSASLSGGPGTGELFF. The DNA for the CDR3 is TGCAGTGCTAGCCTGTCGGGAGGGCCGGGCACCGGGGAGCTGTTTTTT.

V and J are TRBV7-9 and TRBJ1-2; no clear D gene. This CDR3 has 15 amino acids. Trimming shortened V by 3 bases and J by 2 bases, and 13 bases separated the two germline ends. In germline, CDR1 is SEHNR, CDR2 FQNEAQ (reference sequence). The CDR3, as DNA: TGTGCCAGCAGCTTGGGCCCTCTGACAAACTATGGCTACACCTTC. It is translated as CASSLGPLTNYGYTF.

The V call is TRBV20-1, the J call TRBJ2-7, with D perhaps TRBD1 or TRBD2 (5 bases each). This CDR3 region has 15 residues. Per germline, CDR1 DFQATT and CDR2 SNEGSKA (reference sequence). V lost 5 bases to trimming and J lost 4 bases, with 21 bases between them. In nucleotides, the CDR3 is TGCAGTGCTGGCGAGACCCGGGACCACCCATACGAGCAGTACTTC. It specifies CSAGETRDHPYEQYF.

This clonotype was seen a handful of times. The chain carries TRBV20-1 and TRBJ2-7, with 11 bases aligning to TRBD2. Germline assignment: CDR1 DFQATT and CDR2 SNEGSKA (reference sequence). J was trimmed by 0 bases and V by 3 bases; bases with no gene match: 4. This CDR3 comprises 15 residues. CDR3 amino acids: CSASLAGGSSYEQYF. The DNA for the CDR3 is TGCAGTGCTAGCCTAGCGGGAGGAAGCTCCTACGAGCAGTACTTC.

This clonotype occurred a few times. The chain carries TRBV27 and TRBJ2-1; D call uncertain. CDR1 and CDR2 (germline): MNHEY, SMNVEV (reference sequence). The CDR3 totals 17 residues. The V gene lost 1 base and the J gene lost 5 bases, with 18 bases spanning the gap. CDR3 amino acids: CASSLYLEIGSDNEQFF. CDR3 nucleotide sequence: TGTGCCAGCAGTTTATATCTAGAGATCGGGTCGGACAATGAGCAGTTCTTC.

The chain combines TRBV2 with TRBJ2-7; 11 nucleotides line up with TRBD1. J was trimmed by 5 bases and V by 10 bases; bases with no gene match: 7. This CDR3 spans 13 amino acids. Germline assignment: CDR1 SNHLY and CDR2 FYNNEI. The CDR3 region has the DNA TGTGCCAACAACCGGGACAGGGGGGACGAGCAGTACTTC. This translates into CANNRDRGDEQYF. Full variable domain (missing parts from reference TRBV2 and TRBJ2-7): EPEVTQTPSHQVTQMGQEVILRCVPISNHLYFYWYRQILGQKVEFLVSFYNNEISEKSEIFDDQFSVERPDGSNFTLKIRSTKLEDSAMYFCANNRDRGDEQYFGPGTRLTVT.